This TCR beta chain is from a study of CD8+ T cells in alopecia areata (dated by TCRdb to 2017 to 2018). Study-level background: Treated patients were enrolled in an open-label pilot trial of oral tofacitinib, 5 to 10 mg twice daily, for moderate-to-severe alopecia areata. Patients received tofacitinib for 6 to 18 months and were then followed off drug for 6 months to check for delayed response and recurrence. The study used high-throughput TCRbeta sequencing to examine T cell clonal expansion in alopecia areata, in both the C3H/HeJ mouse model and human patients. Scalp tissue and sorted CD4+ and CD8+ peripheral blood T cells from patchy and totalis/universalis alopecia areata patients and from healthy controls were covered by human TCRbeta sequencing. Tofacitinib-treated patients had biopsies at baseline and at 4 and 24 weeks of treatment, with a later scalp biopsy in several patients. Scalp clonality was compared across normal scalp (n=4), patchy alopecia areata scalp (n=8), and alopecia totalis/universalis scalp (n=8). RNA was extracted with the PAXgene miRNA kit for fixed scalp, the miRNeasy kit for PBMCs, and the RNeasy kit for mouse skin. Amplification of TCRbeta CDR3 regions was done by immunoSEQ multiplex PCR using 35 Vbeta forward primers and 13 Jbeta reverse primers. Here is what the overall study found, with its caveats: Unlike mouse skin, where gammadelta T cells dominate, normal human skin contains resident alphabeta T cells that get sequenced too, which complicates analysis of the scalp TCR repertoire. Lesional scalp, especially in alopecia totalis/universalis, showed higher clonality and more expanded CD8+ clones than normal scalp, suggesting antigenic drive. Compared with mice, TCR sequences shared between patients were less clear, possibly partly because of HLA diversity across the patient population.

The time point label on this specimen signifies: baseline before oral tofacitinib. Peripheral blood and lesional scalp punch biopsies were obtained from patients with alopecia areata. After PBMCs were isolated by density centrifugation and stained for CD3, CD4 and CD8, a FACSAria was used to sort CD4+ and CD8+ T cells. Library generation was performed with the immunoSEQ multiplex PCR assay. For TCR sequencing, RNA was extracted from every sample and reverse transcribed into cDNA to serve as template. SuperScript III was used to make first-strand cDNA, primed with a 2:1 mix of oligo-dT and random hexamers. A synthetic immune receptor repertoire was used to measure amplification bias, and any remaining bias was corrected computationally. The study's processing was this. Raw reads were preprocessed to remove errors, and CDR3 was defined according to IMGT conventions as the region from the conserved cysteine to phenylalanine. To get clonality, Shannon entropy was normalized by log2 of the number of productive unique TCRs and the result was subtracted from 1. Whether each scalp clone was CD4 or CD8 was inferred by checking scalp TCRbeta sequences against the CD4 and CD8 repertoires from sorted blood. The clones in this table, taken by TCRdb from immuneACCESS, are in-frame only. Not every clone is retained; where verified, under half of the shortfall comes from an unresolved V gene, and the cause of the rest is unknown. V and J calls and clone size come straight from that table; D and trimming were deduced from the DNA. Here the sample has 160,000 or so clones; around 71% occur a single time. About 10% of the sample rests with the top ten.

The CDR3 has 12 amino acids, counting the end cysteine and phenylalanine. CDR3 DNA is the only sequence kept; it has 36 bases, read in frame from the first base. The junction shows trimming of 0 bases on V and 9 bases on J, plus 4 bases between the germline ends. CDR1 and CDR2 were assigned from the germline V gene as SGHRS and YFSETQ. Comments on this clone: Its antigen remains unidentified. No base-level quality is on record; no much larger clone is a single base apart.

The sequence was obtained from a human donor with alopecia areata. The V and J segments used are TRBV5-1 and TRBJ1-6; no D gene is confidently identified. The sequencing here drew on CD8+ T cells sorted from blood, taken at week 0. In nucleotide form, the sequence is TGCGCCAGCAGCTTGGATGGTTCACCCCTCCACTTT. Its translation is CASSLDGSPLHF. Reference TRBV5-1 and TRBJ1-6 genes cover what lies past the CDR3, so the full variable domain is KAGVTQTPRYLIKTRGQQVTLSCSPISGHRSVSWYQQTPGQGLQFLFEYFSETQRNKGNFPGRFSGRQFSNSRSEMNVSTLELGDSALYLCASSLDGSPLHFGNGTRLTVT.